The sample holds one count of the clone carrying this TCR beta chain. What it binds is unknown. This sample was included in a study of CD8 T cells in ankylosing spondylitis. Findings and limits, study-wide: The study identified a TCR beta motif of several highly homologous variants that appeared characteristic of ankylosing spondylitis blood. Relatively rare in peripheral blood, disease-linked clones were also CD8+.

With V trimmed by 1 base and J by 5 bases, 7 bases remained unmatched. The CDR3 length is 15 residues. In germline, CDR1 is MGHRA, CDR2 YSYEKL. The authors made TCR beta libraries by quantitative 5'-RACE with molecular barcodes. TCRdb passed the 5' RACE reads through MiXCR, listing each CDR3 protein once. The sample has roughly 230,000 distinct CDR3 sequences; 15% to 20% are singletons. What was sequenced was blood, either unsorted or a sorted T cell fraction (not recorded which). V usage is TRBV4-1 and J usage is TRBJ2-7, with 8 bases identical to TRBD2. This TCR came from a male donor with ankylosing spondylitis or in good health (not recorded which). CDR3 DNA: TGCGCCAGCAGCCAAGTTCTAGCGGGTCTTCACGAGCAGTACTTC. Amino acid sequence: CASSQVLAGLHEQYF.